This T cell receptor beta chain was obtained from a study of tumor-infiltrating lymphocytes in primary liver carcinoma. Unsorted whole blood supplied the blood RNA, and germline DNA was isolated too. Study conclusions and caveats: Tumor samples exhibited a significantly greater top-250-clone fraction than blood samples (p = 0.039).

In its sample, this clonotype was seen once. Its antigen is not identified. At one of its ends the junction is not consistent with the germline gene, which may arise from a read error. Looked up from germline, CDR1 is SQVTM and CDR2 is ANQGSEA. CDR3 size: 13 residues. cDNA specific to TCR beta was made from 500 ng of total RNA, with a constant-region primer employed for priming. ARM-PCR was slightly modified, and three nested multiplex PCR rounds with it gave rise to the TCR beta libraries. The first two PCR rounds used TRBV1-TRBV30 forward primers with a C-beta reverse primer, 10 cycles each. TCRdb independently ran MiXCR on the multiplex PCR reads; one entry per CDR3 protein. This table holds hundreds of thousands of distinct CDR3 sequences, around three fifths found once.

Input material: peripheral blood. The chain has TRBV29-1 and TRBJ2-3; possibly TRBD2 for D (5 bases). This receptor was identified in a woman in her 30s with primary liver carcinoma and hepatitis B virus infection. CDR3 nucleotides: TGCAGCGTTGAGGGGTCTAGCACAAATACGCAGTATTTT. Its protein product is CSVEGSSTNTQYF.